A single sample gave rise to the 7 T cell receptor beta chains below, sequenced in a study of blood T cell repertoires in COVID-19. Libraries were prepared by immunoSEQ multiplex PCR; TCRdb keeps only in-frame clonotypes and omits some of them. The table shows 93,000 or so clones, with nearly 85% occurring only once. The sequencing input was peripheral blood. Receptors originate from a human donor in a cohort sampled during active or convalescent COVID-19.

This sequence joins TRBV6-6 and TRBJ2-7; D might be TRBD2 (7 bases). Germline V gene lookup returns CDR1 MNHNY and CDR2 SVGAGI (reference sequence). Trimming left V 9 bases short and J 2 bases short, with 17 bases between. CDR3 size: 14 residues. The CDR3 sequence: CASGGLAAPYEQYF. CDR3 DNA: TGTGCCAGTGGGGGCCTAGCGGCTCCCTACGAGCAGTACTTC.

V usage is TRBV12-3 or TRBV12-4 and J usage is TRBJ1-5, with unresolved D. The CDR3 is 11 amino acids. Trimming stripped 6 bases from V and 5 bases from J, with 5 bases between. The CDR3 here is CASSIDQPQHF. DNA for the CDR3: TGTGCCAGCAGCATAGATCAGCCCCAGCATTTT.

The genes are TRBV4-1 and TRBJ1-2; TRBD1 might be the D (5 bases). V lost 0 bases, J lost 2 bases, and 10 bases lay in between. CDR1 and CDR2 (germline): MGHRA, YSYEKL. There are 15 residues in the CDR3. The CDR3 DNA reads as TGCGCCAGCAGCCAAGAGATGGGGCCGAACTATGGCTACACCTTC. It codes for CASSQEMGPNYGYTF.

CDR3 nucleotides: TGTGCCAGTAAGGCAATGCAGGGCGGTCAGCCCCAGCATTTT. Amino acid sequence: CASKAMQGGQPQHF. The chain couples TRBV27 to TRBJ1-5; TRBD1 might be the D (5 bases). The CDR3 is 14 residues long. Looked up from germline, CDR1 is MNHEY and CDR2 is SMNVEV (reference sequence). Trimming left V 9 bases short and J 6 bases short, with 18 bases between.

V and J are TRBV28 and TRBJ2-6, with 7 bases lining up with TRBD2. Germline trimming cut 8 bases from V and 2 bases from J; bases unmatched to any gene: 3. Germline V gene data show CDR1 as MDHEN and CDR2 as SYDVKM. The CDR3 consists of 14 residues. The CDR3 spells CASWGGTGANVLTF. The CDR3 nucleotides read TGTGCCAGCTGGGGGGGGACTGGGGCCAACGTCCTGACTTTC.

CDR3 in amino acids: CASRWDSSYEQYF. In DNA, the CDR3 is TGTGCCAGCAGGTGGGACAGCTCCTACGAGCAGTACTTC. The gene calls are TRBV5-4 and TRBJ2-7; 7 bases fit TRBD1. V dropped 5 bases and J dropped 0; count of bases not matched to a gene: 2. The CDR3 is 13 amino acids. Looked up from germline, CDR1 is SGHNT and CDR2 is YYREEE (reference sequence).

The gene calls are TRBV11-3 and TRBJ2-1, with 11 bases identical to TRBD2. Germline CDR1 SGHNT, CDR2 YENEEA. Unmatched junction bases numbered 8, after V lost 6 bases and J lost 13 bases. The CDR3 loop spans 13 amino acids. CDR3 in DNA: TGTGCCAGCAGTCCCCCTAGCGGGGGGAATCAGTTCTTC. This sequence encodes CASSPPSGGNQFF.